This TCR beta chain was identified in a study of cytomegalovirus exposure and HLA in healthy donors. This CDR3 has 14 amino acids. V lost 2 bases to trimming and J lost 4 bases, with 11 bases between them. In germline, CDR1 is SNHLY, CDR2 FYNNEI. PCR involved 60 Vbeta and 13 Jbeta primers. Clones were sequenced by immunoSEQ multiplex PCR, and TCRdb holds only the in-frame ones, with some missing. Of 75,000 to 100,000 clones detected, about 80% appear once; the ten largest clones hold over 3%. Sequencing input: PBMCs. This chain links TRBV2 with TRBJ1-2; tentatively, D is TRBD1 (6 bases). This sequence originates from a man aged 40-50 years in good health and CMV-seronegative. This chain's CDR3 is CASSEQGNSYGYTF. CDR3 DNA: TGTGCCAGCAGTGAACAGGGGAATAGCTATGGCTACACCTTC.